The 24 T cell receptor beta chains below come from one sample, sequenced in a study of T cell repertoires in cytomegalovirus infection (dated by TCRdb to between 2019 and 2020). These receptors' targets are unknown. The meaning of the sample's treatment or condition label: in vitro stimulation with specific CMV peptide epitopes to enrich CMV-specific T cells. Sequencing took place on an Illumina HiSeq 1500. TCRdb trimmed the raw reads at Q25, called clones with MiXCR and kept productive beta chains. A single entry per CDR3 protein holds the most common genes and DNA from its merged rows. In all, the sample holds fewer than 900,000 distinct CDR3 sequences, and roughly 29% of those were seen once. The ten largest account for around 13% of the sample. The material sequenced was cultured CD8+ T cells from PBMCs, taken from culture after CMV antigen stimulation. These receptors all stem from a human donor in good health (CMV status not recorded). Some clones in this sample may be carry-over from other donors' samples.

The genes are TRBV12-5 and TRBJ1-1; no reliable D call. CDR3 length equals 18 residues. V was pared by 0 bases and J by 1 base, with 18 bases between. Per germline, CDR1 LGHNT and CDR2 FRNRAP. In DNA, the CDR3 is TGTGCTAGTGGTTTGGTAAGCCCCGGGATTTCCGAGAACACTGAAGCTTTCTTT. Its translation: CASGLVSPGISENTEAFF.

This clonotype showed up many times. J is TRBJ1-1 and V is TRBV19; D is possibly TRBD1 (6 bases). Trimming stripped 9 bases from V and 2 bases from J, with 16 bases between. CDR1 is LNHDA, CDR2 SQIVND, per germline (reference sequence). This CDR3 has 14 residues. The CDR3 reads CASSVGRGNTEAFF. CDR3 DNA: TGTGCCAGCAGCGTTGGCAGGGGCAACACTGAAGCTTTCTTT.

The J gene is TRBJ1-2, the V gene TRBV6-5; 8 bases are a match to TRBD1. Germline V gene data show CDR1 as MNHEY and CDR2 as SVGAGI. The CDR3 length is 16 residues. V was clipped by 7 bases and J by 3 bases; unmatched bases: 13. CDR3 loop: CASKKTGVRRDYGYTF. The CDR3 nucleotides are TGTGCCAGCAAAAAGACAGGGGTTAGGCGTGACTATGGCTACACCTTC.

This chain's CDR3 is CSARDSGRNTGELFF. The CDR3 coding sequence is TGCAGTGCTAGAGATAGCGGGAGGAACACCGGGGAGCTGTTTTTT. The chain is built from TRBV20-1 and TRBJ2-2, with TRBD2 matching over 9 bases. The CDR3 consists of 15 residues. The germline CDR1 and CDR2 sequences are DFQATT and SNEGSKA (reference sequence). V shed 0 bases and J 1 base; nucleotides not matched to a gene: 0.

This clonotype was detected only a few times. Written as DNA, the CDR3 is TGTGCCAGCAGTTACCGGACTAGCGGGGGGGCCGAGGAGACCCAGTACTTC. Its protein product is CASSYRTSGGAEETQYF. V is TRBV6-5 and J is TRBJ2-5; 15 bases match TRBD2. Germline lookup yields CDR1 MNHEY and CDR2 SVGAGI. The CDR3 runs to 17 residues. With V trimmed by 2 bases and J by 5 bases, 6 bases remained unmatched.

CDR3 nucleotide sequence: TGTGCCAGCAGCTTAATCCAGGGACATGAGCAGTTCTTC. Encoded protein: CASSLIQGHEQFF. The chain employs TRBV7-4 and TRBJ2-1; D is tentatively TRBD1 or TRBD2 (5 bases each). The germline gives CDR1 SGHVT, CDR2 SQSDAQ. The CDR3 is 13 residues long. The V gene lost 2 bases and the J gene lost 8 bases, with 10 bases spanning the gap.

The CDR3 coding sequence is TGTGCCAGCAGCGGGCCGGGACAGCGGACTCACGCGAACACCGGGGAGCTGTTTTTT. Protein product: CASSGPGQRTHANTGELFF. This chain links TRBV7-3 with TRBJ2-2; 7 positions match TRBD1. This CDR3 has 19 amino acids. The germline CDR1 and CDR2 sequences are SGHTA and FQGTGA. V was pared by 5 bases and J by 0 bases, with 15 bases of the junction left unmatched.

This clonotype was found many times. The chain uses TRBV7-2 and TRBJ1-5, with D perhaps matching TRBD1 (5 bases). This CDR3 is 13 amino acids long. Between the trimmed V and J ends, which lost 7 bases and 6 bases, there was a span of 13 bases. Germline V CDR1 and CDR2: SGHTA, FQGNSA. CDR3 DNA: TGTGCCAGCACGGAGCAGGGTGGTCAGCCCCAGCATTTT. Translated, it gives CASTEQGGQPQHF.

This clonotype showed up just a few times. The V call is TRBV9, the J call TRBJ2-5, with D perhaps TRBD1 or TRBD2 (5 bases each). The germline gives CDR1 SGDLS, CDR2 YYNGEE. The CDR3 contains 18 residues. Trimming took off 3 bases at V and 4 bases at J, with 25 bases between the two ends. CDR3 in DNA: TGTGCCAGCAGCGCCAGACCGGGACCCCCGGTCCCCCCAGAGACCCAGTACTTC. Protein product: CASSARPGPPVPPETQYF.

The V gene is TRBV27, the J gene TRBJ1-4, with 7 bases lining up with TRBD1. The CDR3 covers 13 residues. Looked up from germline, CDR1 is MNHEY and CDR2 is SMNVEV (reference sequence). Trimming at V came to 6 bases and at J to 11 bases, leaving 9 bases not matched to a gene. Written as DNA, the CDR3 is TGTGCCAGCAGCCCCGGGATCAGGGGGAAACTGTTTTTT. Translation: CASSPGIRGKLFF.

This clonotype was seen a handful of times. The rearrangement links TRBV7-3 to TRBJ1-1, with D hard to call. Germline V lookup: CDR1 SGHTA, CDR2 FQGTGA. The CDR3 runs to 15 residues. V dropped 1 base and J dropped 1 base, with 10 bases sitting between them. The CDR3 sequence: CASSLSKGPNTEAFF. CDR3 coding DNA: TGTGCCAGCAGCTTAAGTAAAGGGCCGAACACTGAAGCTTTCTTT.

This clonotype appeared a few times. CDR3 in amino acids: CASTPPGQGEEKLFF. CDR3 nucleotides: TGTGCCAGCACTCCACCGGGACAGGGAGAAGAAAAACTGTTTTTT. The chain carries TRBV7-6 and TRBJ1-4, with TRBD1 identical over 9 bases. This CDR3 has 15 amino acids. Trimming cost V 7 bases and J 8 bases; bases outside gene matches: 11. Germline V lookup: CDR1 SGHVS, CDR2 FNYEAQ.

This clonotype was recorded many times. The chain joins TRBV7-8 to TRBJ2-3, with TRBD1 matching over 10 bases. The junction had 8 bases not matched to a gene; V was cut back by 2 bases and J by 3 bases. The CDR3 is 17 residues long. Germline CDR1 is SGHVS and CDR2 is FQNEAQ. CDR3: CASSLLIDRGPTDTQYF. The CDR3 nucleotides are TGTGCCAGCAGCTTATTGATAGACAGGGGGCCGACAGATACGCAGTATTTT.

The chain couples TRBV7-2 to TRBJ1-6, with 7 bases lining up with TRBD1. With 4 bases clipped from V and 14 bases from J, the junction kept 5 bases outside the gene matches. This CDR3 is 12 amino acids long. CDR1 and CDR2 (germline): SGHTA, FQGNSA. CDR3 amino acids: CASSSGQVALHF. DNA for the CDR3: TGTGCCAGCAGCTCTGGACAGGTGGCCCTCCACTTT. Full variable domain (outside the CDR3, taken from reference TRBV7-2 and TRBJ1-6): GAGVSQSPSNKVTEKGKDVELRCDPISGHTALYWYRQSLGQGLEFLIYFQGNSAPDKSGLPSDRFSAERTGGSVSTLTIQRTQQEDSAVYLCASSSGQVALHFGNGTRLTVT.

This clonotype was picked up a small number of times. This chain uses TRBV12-3 or TRBV12-4 with TRBJ2-3; TRBD2 matches at 9 bases. Germline trimming cut 6 bases from V and 9 bases from J; bases unmatched to any gene: 22. This CDR3 region has 18 residues. The CDR3 DNA is TGTGCCAGCAGCACTACCTCTATTAGCGGGGGCAATGGGGGGACGCAGTATTTT. Amino acids: CASSTTSISGGNGGTQYF.

The V and J genes are TRBV6-5 and TRBJ2-5, with D maybe TRBD1 (6 bases). The V end was cut by 2 bases, the J end by 5 bases, with 15 bases between. Per the germline V gene, CDR1 is MNHEY and CDR2 is SVGAGI. The CDR3 length is 15 residues. The CDR3 DNA is TGTGCCAGCAGTTACGGAAAGGGGGAAGTTGAGACCCAGTACTTC. It translates to CASSYGKGEVETQYF.

V gene TRBV7-6 combines with J gene TRBJ2-2; 7 positions agree with TRBD2. V dropped 5 bases and J dropped 1; count of bases not matched to a gene: 7. The CDR3 sequence is 16 residues long. CDR1 is SGHVS, CDR2 FNYEAQ, per germline. The CDR3 sequence: CASSSWGGLNTGELFF. CDR3 DNA sequence: TGTGCCAGCAGCAGCTGGGGGGGACTGAACACCGGGGAGCTGTTTTTT. Variable domain in full (rest from reference TRBV7-6 and TRBJ2-2): GAGVSQSPRYKVTKRGQDVALRCDPISGHVSLYWYRQALGQGPEFLTYFNYEAQQDKSGLPNDRFSAERPEGSISTLTIQRTEQRDSAMYRCASSSWGGLNTGELFFGEGSRLTVL.

This clonotype was observed many times. Germline is not matched at one junction end, which may reflect a read error. V and J are TRBV7-7 and TRBJ2-5; a weak D match, TRBD1 (6 bases). Germline assignment: CDR1 SSHAT and CDR2 FNYEAQ (reference sequence). CDR3 length equals 15 residues. The CDR3 DNA follows: TGTGCTAGCAGCAGCCGGGACAAGGAGCAAGAGACCCAGTACTTC. Translating gives CASSSRDKEQETQYF.

The chain recombines TRBV2 with TRBJ1-1; 12 bases fit TRBD1. The length of the CDR3 is 17 residues. Germline V gives CDR1 SNHLY, CDR2 FYNNEI. The junction had 13 bases not matched to a gene; V was cut back by 4 bases and J by 7 bases. DNA for the CDR3: TGTGCCAGCAGTGTTACCCGGGACAGGGGGCCAAGGGGTGAAGCTTTCTTT. Translated: CASSVTRDRGPRGEAFF.

The chain couples TRBV19 to TRBJ1-5, with D uncertain. V was shortened by 2 bases and J by 1 base, with 9 bases between the two germline ends. Germline-derived CDR1 and CDR2 are LNHDA and SQIVND (reference sequence). This CDR3 is 15 amino acids long. The DNA for the CDR3 is TGTGCCAGTAGTATAAGAACTGCGAGCAATCAGCCCCAGCATTTT. Translating gives CASSIRTASNQPQHF.

This chain joins TRBV4-1 and TRBJ1-2; D unresolved. Trimming took 3 bases from V and 8 from J, leaving 16 bases between them. This CDR3 contains 14 residues. Germline CDR1 is MGHRA and CDR2 is YSYEKL. The CDR3 reads CASSHHGQKRGYTF. As DNA, the CDR3 is TGCGCCAGCAGCCATCACGGCCAGAAGAGAGGCTACACCTTC.

The CDR3 here is CASSGRGFRTDTQYF. As DNA, the CDR3 is TGTGCCAGCAGCGGGAGGGGGTTTCGGACAGATACGCAGTATTTT. This sequence joins TRBV9 and TRBJ2-3; D may be TRBD1 or TRBD2 (6 bases each). Germline V gives CDR1 SGDLS, CDR2 YYNGEE. The CDR3 is made up of 15 amino acids. Trimming left V 3 bases short and J 3 bases short, with 14 bases between.

The gene calls are TRBV11-1 and TRBJ2-1; perhaps TRBD2 as D (6 bases). Looked up from germline, CDR1 is SGHAT and CDR2 is FQDESV (reference sequence). This CDR3 contains 15 residues. V was clipped by 5 bases and J by 9 bases, with 20 bases between them. The CDR3 sequence: CASSQDFSGETEQFF. CDR3 in DNA: TGTGCCAGCAGCCAAGACTTCTCGGGGGAGACTGAGCAGTTCTTC.

This clonotype showed up just a few times. The rearrangement uses TRBV6-2 or TRBV6-3 and TRBJ1-2; D call uncertain. The germline V and J ends were trimmed by 0 bases and 4 bases, with 9 bases remaining between them. The CDR3 runs 14 residues. CDR1 is MNHEY and CDR2 is SVGEGT in the germline V gene. The CDR3 nucleotides are TGTGCCAGCAGTTACTCAATTGCGTCCTATGGCTACACCTTC. Translating it yields CASSYSIASYGYTF.